The source of this T cell receptor (beta chain) is a study of blood T cell repertoires in COVID-19. Study-level background: The samples span acute and convalescent COVID-19 from the United States, Italy and Spain. PBMCs, B-cell-depleted T cells, or T cells were the source of the cDNA or gDNA that made up the material.

Looked up from germline, CDR1 is SGDLS and CDR2 is YYNGEE. The CDR3 has 16 residues. V dropped 4 bases and J dropped 5; count of bases not matched to a gene: 9. In the study's own analysis: Amplified reference gene primers provided the basis for estimating nucleated cell counts. Measured with immunoSEQ multiplex PCR; TCRdb has only the in-frame clones, and not every one. V, J and clone size are taken as reported in that table, and D and trimming were inferred from the DNA itself. The sample gives some 170,000 clones, roughly 82% of which show up once; around 8% is in the top ten. Specimen: peripheral blood. The J gene is TRBJ2-3, the V gene TRBV9; TRBD2 matches at 11 bases. The receptor's source is a woman aged 70 to 79 with acute or convalescent COVID-19. The CDR3 here is CASSLSSGGPGDTQYF. The CDR3 region has the DNA TGTGCCAGCAGCCTCTCTAGCGGGGGGCCAGGAGATACGCAGTATTTT.